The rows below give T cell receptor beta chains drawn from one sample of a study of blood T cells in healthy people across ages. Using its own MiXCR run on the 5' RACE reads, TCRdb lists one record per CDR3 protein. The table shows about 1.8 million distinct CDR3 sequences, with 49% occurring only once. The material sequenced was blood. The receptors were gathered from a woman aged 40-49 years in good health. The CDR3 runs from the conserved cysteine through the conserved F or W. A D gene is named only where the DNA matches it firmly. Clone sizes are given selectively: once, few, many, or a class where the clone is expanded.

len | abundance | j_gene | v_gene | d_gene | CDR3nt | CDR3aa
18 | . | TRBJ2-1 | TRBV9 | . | TGTGCCAGCAGCGTGGGCGGGGCCGGGATGAGCTCCTACAATGAGCAGTTCTTC | CASSVGGAGMSSYNEQFF
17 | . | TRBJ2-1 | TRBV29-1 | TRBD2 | TGCAGCGTTGGGGGGGTTAGCGGGGGTTCTATCTACAATGAGCAGTTCTTC | CSVGGVSGGSIYNEQFF
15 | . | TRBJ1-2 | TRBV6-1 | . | TGTGCCAGCAGGTCGATGGACGGAGGGGACTATGGCTACACCTTC | CASRSMDGGDYGYTF
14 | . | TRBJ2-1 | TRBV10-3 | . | TGTGCCATCAGAGGGGTAGCCGGCTACAATGAGCAGTTCTTC | CAIRGVAGYNEQFF
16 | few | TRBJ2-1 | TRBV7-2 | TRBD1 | TGTGCCAGCAGCTTAGTGGGACAGCTTGCCTACAATGAGCAGTTCTTC | CASSLVGQLAYNEQFF
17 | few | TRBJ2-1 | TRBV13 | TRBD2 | TGTGCCAGCAGCTGGGGCCGGGCGGGGGGACCCTACAATGAGCAGTTCTTC | CASSWGRAGGPYNEQFF
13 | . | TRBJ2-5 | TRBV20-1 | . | TGCAGTGCTCGGGGTCCGGGGAGAGAGACCCAGTACTTC | CSARGPGRETQYF
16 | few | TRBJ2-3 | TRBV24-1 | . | TGTGCCACCAGTGATCCCTCCGTTGGTGCGACAGATACGCAGTATTTT | CATSDPSVGATDTQYF
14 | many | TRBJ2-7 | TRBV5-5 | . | TGTGCCAGCAGCTTGTGGTCTGGAGCCTACGAGCAGTACTTC | CASSLWSGAYEQYF
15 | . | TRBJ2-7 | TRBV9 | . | TGTGCCAGCAGCGTAGAGGGGACCCCTTCCCACGAGCAGTACTTC | CASSVEGTPSHEQYF
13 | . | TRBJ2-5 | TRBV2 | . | TGTGCCAGCAGTGGCGAGAATCAAGAGACCCAGTACTTC | CASSGENQETQYF
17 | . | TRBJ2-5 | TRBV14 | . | TGTGCCAGCAGCCAAGAAGGCCAACTTTGGTGCCAAGAGACCCAGTACTTC | CASSQEGQLWCQETQYF
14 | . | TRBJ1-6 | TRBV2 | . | TGTGCCAGCAGTGAAACCGCTTATAATTCACCCCTCCACTTT | CASSETAYNSPLHF
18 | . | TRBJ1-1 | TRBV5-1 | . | TGCGCCAGCAGCCCCGGTCTTCTCGTTTCCCAGGGGCCCACTGAAGCTTTCTTT | CASSPGLLVSQGPTEAFF
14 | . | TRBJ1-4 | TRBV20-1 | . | TGCAGTGCTAGTTCCGGGGTCACTAATGAAAAACTGTTTTTT | CSASSGVTNEKLFF
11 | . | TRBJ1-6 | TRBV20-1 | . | TGCAGTGCTACGGGGGTTTCACCCCTCCACTTT | CSATGVSPLHF
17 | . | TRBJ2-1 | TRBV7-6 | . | TGTGCCAGCAGCTTCGGGACAGCGGGGACTAGACGCAATGAGCAGTTCTTC | CASSFGTAGTRRNEQFF
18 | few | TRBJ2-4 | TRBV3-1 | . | TGTGCCAGCAGCCCCCCCGGGGTGTCATCCGTAGCCAAAAACATTCAGTACTTC | CASSPPGVSSVAKNIQYF
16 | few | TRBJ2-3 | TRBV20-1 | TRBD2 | TGCAGTGCTTCCCCCCTAGCGGGGGCGACCGTGGATACGCAGTATTTT | CSASPLAGATVDTQYF
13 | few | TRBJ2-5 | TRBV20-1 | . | TGCAGTGCTAGATGGGCTGGTGCGGAGACCCAGTACTTC | CSARWAGAETQYF
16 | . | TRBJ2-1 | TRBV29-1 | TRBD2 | TGCAGCGTTCGCGGGACTAGCGGGGGTTCCTACAATGAGCAGTTCTTC | CSVRGTSGGSYNEQFF
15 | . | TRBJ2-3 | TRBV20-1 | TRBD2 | TGCAGTGCATTTCTAGCGGGGGGGCTGACAGATACGCAGTATTTT | CSAFLAGGLTDTQYF
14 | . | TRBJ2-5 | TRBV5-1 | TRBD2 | TGCGCCAGCGCGGGACTAGTCGGTTACAATGAGCAGTACTTC | CASAGLVGYNEQYF
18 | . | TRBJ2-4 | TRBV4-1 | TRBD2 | TGCGCCAGCAGCCAAATAGCGGGGGGGCACATGGCCAAAAACATTCAGCACTTC | CASSQIAGGHMAKNIQHF
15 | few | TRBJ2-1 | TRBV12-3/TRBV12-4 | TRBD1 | TGTGCCAGCAGTTCCGAAGGACAGGGGAACAATGAGCAGTTCTTC | CASSSEGQGNNEQFF
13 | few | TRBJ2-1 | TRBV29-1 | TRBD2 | TGCAGCGCCGGGATGGGACTAGCGTATGAGCAGTTCTTC | CSAGMGLAYEQFF
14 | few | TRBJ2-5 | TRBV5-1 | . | TGCGCCAGCAGCTTGACCGACCAGGGGGAGACCCAGTACTTC | CASSLTDQGETQYF
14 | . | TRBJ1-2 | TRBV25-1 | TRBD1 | TGTGCCAGCAGGGGTGACCAGGGGGCGGAAGGCTACACCTTC | CASRGDQGAEGYTF
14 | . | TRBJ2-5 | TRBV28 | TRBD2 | TGTGCCAGCACTCCAGCGGGGTCCCAAGAGACCCAGTACTTC | CASTPAGSQETQYF
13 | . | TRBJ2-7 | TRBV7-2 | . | TGTGCCAGCAGCTTAGTGACCGGGGACGAGCAGTACTTC | CASSLVTGDEQYF
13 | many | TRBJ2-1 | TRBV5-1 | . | TGCGCCAGCAGCTTTAACGGCTACAATGAGCAGTTCTTC | CASSFNGYNEQFF
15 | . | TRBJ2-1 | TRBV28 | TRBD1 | TGTGCCAGCAGTTATTCCGGGACAGGGGGAAACGAGCAGTTCTTC | CASSYSGTGGNEQFF
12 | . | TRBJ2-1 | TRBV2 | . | TGTGCCAGCAGTGATCCGGGATGGGAGCAGTTCTTC | CASSDPGWEQFF
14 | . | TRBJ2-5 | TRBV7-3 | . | TGTGCCAGCAGCCAAGGGCCCAGACAAGAGACCCAGTACTTC | CASSQGPRQETQYF
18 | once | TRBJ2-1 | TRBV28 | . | TGTGCCAGCAGTTTGGGGGCAGGTAGCGGTCCCCTAACCAATGAGCAGTTCTTC | CASSLGAGSGPLTNEQFF
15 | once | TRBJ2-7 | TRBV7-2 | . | TGTGCCAGCAGCTTAGGGACCATAAGATCCTACGAGCAGTACTTC | CASSLGTIRSYEQYF